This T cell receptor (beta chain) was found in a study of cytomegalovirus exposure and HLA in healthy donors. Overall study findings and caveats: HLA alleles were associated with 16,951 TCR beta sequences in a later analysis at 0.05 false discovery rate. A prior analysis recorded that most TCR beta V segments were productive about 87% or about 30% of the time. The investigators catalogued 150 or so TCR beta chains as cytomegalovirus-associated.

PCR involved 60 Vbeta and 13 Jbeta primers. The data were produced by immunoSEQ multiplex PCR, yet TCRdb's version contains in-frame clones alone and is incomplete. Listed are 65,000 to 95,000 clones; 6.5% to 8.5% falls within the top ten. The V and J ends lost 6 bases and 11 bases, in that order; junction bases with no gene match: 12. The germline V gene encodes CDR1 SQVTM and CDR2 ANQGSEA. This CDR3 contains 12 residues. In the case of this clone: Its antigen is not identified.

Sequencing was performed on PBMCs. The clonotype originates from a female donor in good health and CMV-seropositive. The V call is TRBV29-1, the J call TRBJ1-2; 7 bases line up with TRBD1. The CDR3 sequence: CSVYGTDSRYTF. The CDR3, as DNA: TGCAGCGTGTACGGGACAGATTCAAGATACACCTTC.